What follows describes a single TCR beta chain. Its antigen remains unknown. The PCR ran on 60 Vbeta and 13 Jbeta primers. TCRdb's copy holds only in-frame clones and misses some; the assay was immunoSEQ multiplex PCR. Of about 170,000 clones in the sample, over 80% are singletons; the top ten hold about 4.4%. The sample originates from a study of cytomegalovirus exposure and HLA in healthy donors. The study's findings and limits: For most subjects, TCR beta sequences were reported to predict HLA-A and HLA-B alleles with accuracy. Presence/absence analyses assumed roughly uniform sequencing depth across donors.

This CDR3 region has 16 residues. The V segment lost 4 bases and the J segment 1 base; nucleotides outside the gene matches: 4. In germline, CDR1 is LNHDA, CDR2 SQIVND (reference sequence). It was healthy bone marrow donors who served as donors. The TCR was taken from a woman between 50 and 59 years old in good health and CMV-seropositive. The chain carries TRBV19 and TRBJ2-6, with 7 bases aligning to TRBD1. Specimen: PBMCs. CDR3 coding DNA: TGTGCCAGTAGTAACAGGGGATGGTCTGGGGCCAACGTCCTGACTTTC. This gives the protein CASSNRGWSGANVLTF. The full variable domain, its missing parts supplied by reference TRBV19 and TRBJ2-6, is DGGITQSPKYLFRKEGQNVTLSCEQNLNHDAMYWYRQDPGQGLRLIYYSQIVNDFQKGDIAEGYSVSREKKESFPLTVTSAQKNPTAFYLCASSNRGWSGANVLTFGAGSRLTVL.